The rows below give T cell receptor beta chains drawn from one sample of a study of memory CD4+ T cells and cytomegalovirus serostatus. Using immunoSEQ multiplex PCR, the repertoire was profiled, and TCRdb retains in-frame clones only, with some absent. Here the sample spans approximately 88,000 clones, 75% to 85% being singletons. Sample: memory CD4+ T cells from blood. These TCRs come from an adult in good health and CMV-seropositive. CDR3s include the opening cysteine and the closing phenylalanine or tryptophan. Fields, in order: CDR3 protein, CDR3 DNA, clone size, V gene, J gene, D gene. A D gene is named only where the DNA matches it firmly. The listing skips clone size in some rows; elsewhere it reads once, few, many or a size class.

CASSQDSKVGNYGYTF,TGTGCCAGCAGCCAAGACAGTAAAGTTGGTAACTATGGCTACACCTTC,NA,TRBV14,TRBJ1-2,NA
CASSLVSSVQETQYF,TGTGCCAGCAGCTTAGTCTCTTCGGTTCAAGAGACCCAGTACTTC,NA,TRBV7-9,TRBJ2-5,NA
CASSYSWAVNAFF,TGTGCCAGCAGTTACTCGTGGGCCGTGAATGCTTTCTTT,NA,TRBV6-6,TRBJ1-1,NA
CASSPGGSTDTQYF,TGTGCCAGCAGCCCAGGAGGGAGCACAGATACGCAGTATTTT,NA,TRBV11-3,TRBJ2-3,NA
CASLFGTGNYGYTF,TGTGCCAGCCTGTTCGGGACAGGGAACTATGGCTACACCTTC,NA,TRBV2,TRBJ1-2,TRBD1
CASKGQGDGELFF,TGTGCCAGCAAGGGACAGGGGGACGGGGAGCTGTTTTTT,few,TRBV2,TRBJ2-2,TRBD1
CASSATTGPYEQYF,TGTGCCAGCAGTGCCACGACAGGGCCCTACGAGCAGTACTTC,NA,TRBV28,TRBJ2-7,TRBD1
CASSRGTFYEQYF,TGTGCCAGCAGTCGCGGGACGTTTTACGAGCAGTACTTC,NA,TRBV2,TRBJ2-7,NA
CASSSRDGETQYF,TGCGCCAGCAGCTCAAGGGATGGGGAGACCCAGTACTTC,NA,TRBV5-1,TRBJ2-5,NA
CASRHAFTSGIPYEQYF,TGCGCCAGCAGGCATGCATTTACTAGCGGGATACCCTACGAGCAGTACTTC,NA,TRBV5-1,TRBJ2-7,TRBD2
CAWSVSAGYTF,TGTGCCTGGAGTGTCTCGGCGGGCTACACCTTC,NA,TRBV30,TRBJ1-2,NA
CASRFGGRSHEQYF,TGTGCCAGCAGATTTGGCGGGAGATCCCACGAGCAGTACTTC,NA,TRBV5-6,TRBJ2-7,TRBD2
CASSYRQGSDEQYF,TGCGCCAGCAGCTACCGACAGGGGAGCGACGAGCAGTACTTC,NA,TRBV5-1,TRBJ2-7,TRBD1
CASSNSGEETQYF,TGTGCCAGCAGTAACAGCGGGGAAGAGACCCAGTACTTC,NA,TRBV28,TRBJ2-5,TRBD2
CASSPSGGRNTGELFF,TGTGCCAGCTCACCTTCAGGGGGCAGGAACACCGGGGAGCTGTTTTTT,NA,TRBV18,TRBJ2-2,TRBD1
CASSVGENQPQHF,TGTGCCAGCAGCGTAGGGGAGAATCAGCCCCAGCATTTT,NA,TRBV9,TRBJ1-5,NA
CASSSQGRTEAFF,TGTGCCAGCAGCTCGCAAGGACGCACTGAAGCTTTCTTT,NA,TRBV11-3,TRBJ1-1,NA
CASSLTTAYGYTF,TGTGCCAGCAGTTTGACGACGGCCTATGGCTACACCTTC,once,TRBV28,TRBJ1-2,NA
CASSLRQGNTDTQYF,TGTGCCAGCAGCTTGCGACAGGGAAACACAGATACGCAGTATTTT,NA,TRBV7-9,TRBJ2-3,TRBD1
CASSPQTANEQFF,TGTGCCAGCTCACCGCAGACAGCCAATGAGCAGTTCTTC,NA,TRBV18,TRBJ2-1,NA
CSARVGWVAFF,TGCAGTGCTAGAGTAGGATGGGTAGCTTTCTTT,NA,TRBV20-1,TRBJ1-1,NA
CASRDRAKSSPLHF,TGTGCCAGCCGAGACAGGGCTAAAAGTTCACCCCTCCACTTT,NA,TRBV2,TRBJ1-6,TRBD1
CASSLGTGKTYEQYF,TGTGCCAGCAGCCTGGGGACAGGTAAGACCTACGAGCAGTACTTC,NA,TRBV4-2,TRBJ2-7,TRBD1
CASSQGQLGETQYF,TGTGCCAGCAGCCAAGGACAGTTGGGGGAGACCCAGTACTTC,NA,TRBV28,TRBJ2-5,NA
CASSRMEETQYF,TGTGCCAGCAGCCGTATGGAAGAGACCCAGTACTTC,NA,TRBV5-4,TRBJ2-5,NA
CASSFPGTGIGELFF,TGTGCCAGCAGCTTCCCGGGGACAGGGATCGGGGAGCTGTTTTTT,once,TRBV5-8,TRBJ2-2,TRBD1
CASSLLPGPGRETQYF,TGTGCCAGCAGCTTATTACCGGGCCCGGGACGGGAGACCCAGTACTTC,NA,TRBV5-8,TRBJ2-5,NA
CASTPLMVEGYTF,TGTGCCAGCACCCCTTTGATGGTCGAGGGCTACACCTTC,few,TRBV28,TRBJ1-2,NA
CASRSSGRVQETQYF,TGTGCCAGCAGATCTAGCGGGAGGGTTCAAGAGACCCAGTACTTC,NA,TRBV28,TRBJ2-5,TRBD2
CASSLFGVHGYTF,TGTGCCAGCAGTTTATTCGGGGTGCATGGCTACACCTTC,NA,TRBV28,TRBJ1-2,NA
CASSRTTGLNTEAFF,TGTGCCAGCTCACGGACTACAGGGTTGAACACTGAAGCTTTCTTT,NA,TRBV18,TRBJ1-1,NA
CASRLGGVNTGELFF,TGTGCCAGCAGGCTTGGAGGGGTTAACACCGGGGAGCTGTTTTTT,once,TRBV6-6,TRBJ2-2,NA
CASSVGATGASELFF,TGCGCCAGCAGTGTAGGGGCAACAGGGGCCTCGGAGCTGTTTTTT,NA,TRBV10-2,TRBJ2-2,TRBD1
CASSPVGSYEQYF,TGCGCCAGCAGCCCCGTTGGCTCCTACGAGCAGTACTTC,NA,TRBV4-1,TRBJ2-7,NA
CASSSYGRDGEQYF,TGTGCCAGCTCATCCTACGGGCGGGACGGGGAGCAGTACTTC,NA,TRBV18,TRBJ2-7,NA
CASSVKAEDNYEQFF,TGTGCCAGCAGCGTAAAGGCAGAGGACAACTATGAGCAGTTCTTC,NA,TRBV9,TRBJ2-1,NA
CASSLGFSGSYNEQFF,TGTGCCAGCAGCTTAGGGTTCAGCGGGAGCTACAATGAGCAGTTCTTC,NA,TRBV11-1,TRBJ2-1,TRBD2